These T cell receptor beta chains were read from a single sample in a study of human T cells and chemical hapten exposure. TCRdb reprocessed the RACE reads with MiXCR, giving one entry per CDR3 protein. The sample lists hundreds of thousands of distinct CDR3 sequences, 6% to 7% occurring once. The sequencing here drew on whole blood, taken in connection with sensitization to the hapten diphenylcyclopropenone (DPC). The receptors derive from a woman aged 18-30 years with alopecia areata. Some clones in this sample may be carry-over from other donors' samples. The CDR3 runs from the conserved cysteine through the conserved F or W. D genes are given only for firm matches. Size tells how often a clone was seen (once, few, many) or the class of an expanded clone, and some rows leave it out.

cdr3_length	d_call	v_call	j_call	clone_size	cdr3_nt	cdr3_aa
15	.	TRBV6-1	TRBJ1-2	.	TGTGCCAGCAGTGAAAGGGGTTACGCTAACTATGGCTACACCTTC	CASSERGYANYGYTF
14	.	TRBV10-3	TRBJ1-5	many	TGTGCCATCTCAGAAGGGGGAGGCAATCAGCCCCAGCATTTT	CAISEGGGNQPQHF
11	.	TRBV29-1	TRBJ1-2	many	TGCAGCGTTGATCCGGGGTTTGGCTACACCTTC	CSVDPGFGYTF
13	.	TRBV12-3/TRBV12-4	TRBJ1-5	many	TGTGCCAGCAGGGACAGTCCAGGTCAGCCCCAGCATTTT	CASRDSPGQPQHF
16	.	TRBV11-2	TRBJ2-3	few	TGTGCCAGCAGCTTAGCTAGATTCCACATTGAGGATACGCAGTATTTT	CASSLARFHIEDTQYF
13	TRBD1	TRBV7-2	TRBJ1-1	many	TGTGCCAGCAAACAGGGGCAGAACACTGAAGCTTTCTTT	CASKQGQNTEAFF
15	.	TRBV12-3/TRBV12-4	TRBJ2-3	.	TGTGCCAGCAGTCTCGGGGGGCCCCGCACAGATACGCAGTATTTT	CASSLGGPRTDTQYF
15	TRBD2	TRBV7-9	TRBJ2-3	many	TGTGCCAGCAGCTTAGTTACTAGCGGCACAGATACGCAGTATTTT	CASSLVTSGTDTQYF
16	.	TRBV7-2	TRBJ2-3	few	TGTGCCAGCAGCCCCCGTATCTCACGGGGAGCGGATACGCAGTATTTT	CASSPRISRGADTQYF
15	.	TRBV7-9	TRBJ1-2	few	TGTGCCAGCAGCTATATAGACGGGGGTAGCTATGGCTACACCTTC	CASSYIDGGSYGYTF
17	TRBD1	TRBV6-2/TRBV6-3	TRBJ2-7	few	TGTGCCAGCAGTTACTCGAATATCGGGCCAGGGGGCTACGAGCAGTACTTC	CASSYSNIGPGGYEQYF
15	.	TRBV2	TRBJ2-3	.	TGTGCCAGCAGTGAAGGCCGCGGGGCGACAGATACGCAGTATTTT	CASSEGRGATDTQYF